This T cell receptor (beta chain) was retrieved from a study of OX40 agonist ivuxolimab in advanced cancers. On the study more broadly: The patients got ivuxolimab, which is an agonistic anti-OX40 (CD134) antibody. Cohort: 80% to 90% men, mean age approximately 60, aged roughly 23 to 79.

Study-wide points: CD8+ T cells (on average) carried more expanded clones than CD4+ T cells.

Method: immunoSEQ multiplex PCR; TCRdb's copy keeps in-frame clones and lacks some. The data contain 15,000 to 20,000 clones, 75% to 85% of them singletons. Turning to this clone: Antigen unknown.

Blood was sampled at baseline, cycle 4 day 1, and cycle 7 day 1. The CDR3 has 16 residues. Trimming took 1 base from V and 7 from J; bases not matched to a gene: 6. Germline V gene sequence: CDR1 SGHRS, CDR2 YFSETQ. This TCR came from an adult with an advanced solid tumor such as melanoma, head and neck, liver or kidney cancer. Sequencing used CD4+ or CD8+ T cells sorted from blood, obtained in a trial of the OX40 agonist ivuxolimab. The chain has TRBV5-1 and TRBJ2-1, with 12 bases matching TRBD2. Here the CDR3 reads CASSLTLAGGGNEQFF. The CDR3 DNA follows: TGCGCCAGCAGCTTGACCCTAGCGGGAGGGGGTAATGAGCAGTTCTTC.